What follows describes a single T cell receptor beta chain. Germline CDR1 SGHDN, CDR2 FVKESK. The CDR3 is 14 residues long. With 4 bases removed from V and 0 bases from J, the gap between germline ends came to 7 bases. RNA extraction gave at least 5.5 micrograms of total RNA per sample. Then a second PCR, running roughly 7 to 11 cycles, was carried out with a sample-barcoded 5' primer and a J-beta primer mix. TCRdb re-called the 5' RACE reads with MiXCR, one entry per CDR3 protein. The table has 450,000 to 600,000 distinct CDR3 sequences, about a quarter seen once. The entry originates in a study of blood T cells in healthy people across ages. These data were likewise used in another study, on T cells of mothers and their children. This second study says: Reads recorded for TCR beta CDR3 numbered over 9 million per mother and approximately 2.9 million per child. Overlap ran slightly, non-significantly higher for related than unrelated mother-child pairs.

The receptor was isolated from a boy aged 2 to 10 in good health. Sequenced: blood. The chain couples TRBV14 to TRBJ1-3; no firm D call. This CDR3 is CASSRLHSGNTIYF. CDR3 bases: TGTGCCAGCAGCCGCCTCCACTCTGGAAACACCATATATTTT. Supplemented by reference TRBV14 and TRBJ1-3, the full variable domain reads EAGVTQFPSHSVIEKGQTVTLRCDPISGHDNLYWYRRVMGKEIKFLLHFVKESKQDESGMPNNRFLAERTGGTYSTLKVQPAELEDSGVYFCASSRLHSGNTIYFGEGSWLTVV.